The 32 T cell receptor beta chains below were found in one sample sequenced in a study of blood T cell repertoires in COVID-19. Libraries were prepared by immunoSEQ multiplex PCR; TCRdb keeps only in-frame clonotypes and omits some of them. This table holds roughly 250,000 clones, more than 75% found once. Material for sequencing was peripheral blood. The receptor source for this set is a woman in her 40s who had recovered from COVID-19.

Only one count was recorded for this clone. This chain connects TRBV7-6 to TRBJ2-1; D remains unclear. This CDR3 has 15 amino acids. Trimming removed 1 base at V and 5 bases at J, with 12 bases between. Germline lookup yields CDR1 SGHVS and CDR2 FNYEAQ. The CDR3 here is CASSLVALPDNEQFF. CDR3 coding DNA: TGTGCCAGCAGCTTAGTCGCACTCCCCGACAATGAGCAGTTCTTC.

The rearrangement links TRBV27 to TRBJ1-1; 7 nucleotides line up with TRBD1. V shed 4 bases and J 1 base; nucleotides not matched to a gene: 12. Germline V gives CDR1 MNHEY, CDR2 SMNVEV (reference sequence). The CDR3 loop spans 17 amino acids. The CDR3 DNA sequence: TGTGCCAGCAGTTCCGCCCGGAGGGGGCTGTCGAACACTGAAGCTTTCTTT. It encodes CASSSARRGLSNTEAFF.

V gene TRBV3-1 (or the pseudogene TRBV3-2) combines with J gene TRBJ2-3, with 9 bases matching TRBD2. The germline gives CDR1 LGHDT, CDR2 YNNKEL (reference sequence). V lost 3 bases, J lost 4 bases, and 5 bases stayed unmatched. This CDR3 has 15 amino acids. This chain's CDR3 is CASSQAGGFADTQYF. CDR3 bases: TGTGCCAGCAGCCAGGCGGGAGGGTTCGCAGATACGCAGTATTTT.

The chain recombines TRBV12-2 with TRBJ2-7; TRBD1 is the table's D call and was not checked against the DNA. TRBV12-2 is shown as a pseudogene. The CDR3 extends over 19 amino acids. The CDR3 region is CASRLPPPPGTGRSYEQYV. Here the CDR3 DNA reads TGTGCAAGTCGCTTGCCCCCCCCGCCCGGGACAGGTCGCTCCTACGAGCAGTACGTC.

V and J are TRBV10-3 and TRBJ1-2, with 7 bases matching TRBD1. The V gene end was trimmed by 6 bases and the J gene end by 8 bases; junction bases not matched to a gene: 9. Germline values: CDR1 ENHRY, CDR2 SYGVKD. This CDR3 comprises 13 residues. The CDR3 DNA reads TGTGCCATCAGAACCACAGGGGTCAGGGGCTACACCTTC. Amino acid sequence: CAIRTTGVRGYTF.

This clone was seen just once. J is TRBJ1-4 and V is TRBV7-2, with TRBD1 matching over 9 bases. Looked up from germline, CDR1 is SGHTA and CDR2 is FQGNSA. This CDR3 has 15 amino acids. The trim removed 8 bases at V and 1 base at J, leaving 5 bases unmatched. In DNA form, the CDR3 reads TGTGCCAGCCGAGACAGGGGGGTAACTAATGAAAAACTGTTTTTT. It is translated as CASRDRGVTNEKLFF. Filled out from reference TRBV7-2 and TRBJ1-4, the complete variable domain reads GAGVSQSPSNKVTEKGKDVELRCDPISGHTALYWYRQSLGQGLEFLIYFQGNSAPDKSGLPSDRFSAERTGGSVSTLTIQRTQQEDSAVYLCASRDRGVTNEKLFFGSGTQLSVL.

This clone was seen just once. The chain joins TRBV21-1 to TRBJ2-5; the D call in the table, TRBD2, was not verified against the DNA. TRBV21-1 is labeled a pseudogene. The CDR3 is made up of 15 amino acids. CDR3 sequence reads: CASSTGRPPKETQYF. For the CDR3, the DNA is TGTGCCAGCAGCACCGGGAGGCCCCCCAAAGAGACCCAGTACTTC.

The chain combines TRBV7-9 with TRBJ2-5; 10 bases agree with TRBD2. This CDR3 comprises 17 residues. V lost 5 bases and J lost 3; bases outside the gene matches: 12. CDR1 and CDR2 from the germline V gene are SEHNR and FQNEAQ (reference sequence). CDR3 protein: CASSTPGLAYREETQYF. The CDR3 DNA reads TGTGCCAGCAGCACCCCGGGACTAGCGTATAGGGAAGAGACCCAGTACTTC.

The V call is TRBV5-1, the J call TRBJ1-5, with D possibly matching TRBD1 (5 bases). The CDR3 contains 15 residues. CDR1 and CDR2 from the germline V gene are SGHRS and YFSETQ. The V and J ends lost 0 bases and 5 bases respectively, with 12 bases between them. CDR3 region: CASSLAGGWHQPQHF. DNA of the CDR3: TGCGCCAGCAGCTTGGCCGGGGGTTGGCATCAGCCCCAGCATTTT.

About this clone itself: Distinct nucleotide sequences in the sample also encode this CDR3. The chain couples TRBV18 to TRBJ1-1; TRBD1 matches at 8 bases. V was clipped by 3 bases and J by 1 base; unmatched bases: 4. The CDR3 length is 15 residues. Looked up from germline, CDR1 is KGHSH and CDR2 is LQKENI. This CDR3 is CASSPPTGENTEAFF. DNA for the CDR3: TGTGCCAGCTCACCCCCGACAGGGGAGAACACTGAAGCTTTCTTT.

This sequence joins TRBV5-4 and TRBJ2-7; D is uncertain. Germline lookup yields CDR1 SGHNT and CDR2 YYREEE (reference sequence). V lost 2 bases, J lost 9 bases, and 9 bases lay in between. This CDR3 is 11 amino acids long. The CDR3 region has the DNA TGTGCCAGCAGCTTTTCAGTGGCGCAGTACTTC. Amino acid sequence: CASSFSVAQYF.

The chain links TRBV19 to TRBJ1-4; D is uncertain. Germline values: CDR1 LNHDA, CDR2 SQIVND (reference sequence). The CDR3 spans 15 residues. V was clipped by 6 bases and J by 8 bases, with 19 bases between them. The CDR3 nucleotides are TGTGCCAGTAGCCCCCGGCGATATGGCGGCGAAAAACTGTTTTTT. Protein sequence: CASSPRRYGGEKLFF.

CDR3 region: CASSTPLGREQYNEQFF. The CDR3 region has the DNA TGTGCCAGCAGCACCCCCTTGGGGAGGGAACAATACAATGAGCAGTTCTTC. The chain joins TRBV11-2 to TRBJ2-1, with 7 bases fitting TRBD2. J was trimmed by 4 bases and V by 5 bases; bases with no gene match: 14. The germline V gene has CDR1 SGHAT and CDR2 FQNNGV. CDR3 size: 17 residues.

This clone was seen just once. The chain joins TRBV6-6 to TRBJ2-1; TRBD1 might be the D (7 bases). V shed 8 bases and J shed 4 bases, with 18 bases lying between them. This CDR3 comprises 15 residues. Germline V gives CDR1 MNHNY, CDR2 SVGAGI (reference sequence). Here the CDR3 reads CASYQGGSNYNEQFF. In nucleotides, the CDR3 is TGTGCCAGCTACCAGGGGGGTTCAAATTACAATGAGCAGTTCTTC.

The CDR3 DNA reads as TGTGCCAGCAGTTTATTGGGCCCCGGACTCCATGGCTACACCTTC. As protein: CASSLLGPGLHGYTF. The gene calls are TRBV27 and TRBJ1-2; D is unresolved. Germline assignment: CDR1 MNHEY and CDR2 SMNVEV (reference sequence). The V gene lost 1 base and the J gene lost 6 bases, with 15 bases spanning the gap. CDR3 size: 15 residues.

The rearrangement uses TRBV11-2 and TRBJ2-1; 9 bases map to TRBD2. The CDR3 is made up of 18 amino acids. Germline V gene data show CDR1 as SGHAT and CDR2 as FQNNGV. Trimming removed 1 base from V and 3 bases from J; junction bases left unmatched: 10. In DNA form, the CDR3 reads TGTGCCAGCAGCTTAGGGAAAGCGGGAGGTCTTGTCTACAATGAGCAGTTCTTC. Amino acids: CASSLGKAGGLVYNEQFF.

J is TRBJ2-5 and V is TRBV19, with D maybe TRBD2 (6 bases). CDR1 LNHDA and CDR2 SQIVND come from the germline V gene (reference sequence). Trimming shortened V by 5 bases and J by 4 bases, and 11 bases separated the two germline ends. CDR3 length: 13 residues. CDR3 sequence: CASSPPGLETQYF. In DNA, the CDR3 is TGTGCCAGTAGTCCCCCGGGACTAGAGACCCAGTACTTC. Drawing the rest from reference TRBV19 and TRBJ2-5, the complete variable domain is DGGITQSPKYLFRKEGQNVTLSCEQNLNHDAMYWYRQDPGQGLRLIYYSQIVNDFQKGDIAEGYSVSREKKESFPLTVTSAQKNPTAFYLCASSPPGLETQYFGPGTRLLVL.

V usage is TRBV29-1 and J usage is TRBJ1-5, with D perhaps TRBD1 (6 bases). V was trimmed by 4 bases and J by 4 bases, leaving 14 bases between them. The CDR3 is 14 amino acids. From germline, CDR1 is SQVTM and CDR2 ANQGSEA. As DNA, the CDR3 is TGCAGCGTTGGTGTGGACAGCCAAAATCAGCCCCAGCATTTT. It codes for CSVGVDSQNQPQHF.

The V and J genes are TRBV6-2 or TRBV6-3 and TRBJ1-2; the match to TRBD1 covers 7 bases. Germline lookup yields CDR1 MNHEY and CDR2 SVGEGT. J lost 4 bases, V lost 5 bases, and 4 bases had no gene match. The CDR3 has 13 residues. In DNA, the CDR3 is TGTGCCAGCAGTCCCCAGGGGGGCTATGGCTACACCTTC. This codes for CASSPQGGYGYTF.

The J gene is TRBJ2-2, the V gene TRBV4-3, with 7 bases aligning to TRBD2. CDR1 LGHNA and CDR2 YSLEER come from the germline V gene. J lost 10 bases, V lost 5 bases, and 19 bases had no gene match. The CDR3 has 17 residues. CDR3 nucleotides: TGCGCCAGCAGCACCATCCTTGTGGGAGGGCGCCCCGCGGAGCTGTTTTTT. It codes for CASSTILVGGRPAELFF.

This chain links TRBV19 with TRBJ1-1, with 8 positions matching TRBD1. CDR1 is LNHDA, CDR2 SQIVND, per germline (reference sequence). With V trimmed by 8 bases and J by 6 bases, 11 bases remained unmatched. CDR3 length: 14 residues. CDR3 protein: CASSAGGESAEAFF. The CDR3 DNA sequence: TGTGCCAGTTCGGCAGGGGGCGAGTCTGCTGAAGCTTTCTTT.

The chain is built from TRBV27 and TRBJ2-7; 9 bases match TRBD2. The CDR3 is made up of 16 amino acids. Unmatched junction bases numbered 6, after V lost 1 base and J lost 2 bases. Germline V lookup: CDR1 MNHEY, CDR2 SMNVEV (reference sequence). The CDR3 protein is CASSLWLAGGPYEQYF. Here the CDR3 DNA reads TGTGCCAGCAGTTTATGGTTGGCGGGAGGGCCCTACGAGCAGTACTTC.

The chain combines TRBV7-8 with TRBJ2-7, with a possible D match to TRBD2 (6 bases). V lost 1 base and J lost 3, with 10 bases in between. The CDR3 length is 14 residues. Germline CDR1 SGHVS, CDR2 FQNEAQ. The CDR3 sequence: CASSLGASDYEQYF. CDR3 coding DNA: TGTGCCAGCAGCTTAGGGGCTAGCGACTACGAGCAGTACTTC.

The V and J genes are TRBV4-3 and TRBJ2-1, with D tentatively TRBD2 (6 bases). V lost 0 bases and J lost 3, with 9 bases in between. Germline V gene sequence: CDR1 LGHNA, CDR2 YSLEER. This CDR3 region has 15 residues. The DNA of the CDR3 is TGCGCCAGCAGCCAAGATTTGCGGGACTACAATGAGCAGTTCTTC. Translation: CASSQDLRDYNEQFF.

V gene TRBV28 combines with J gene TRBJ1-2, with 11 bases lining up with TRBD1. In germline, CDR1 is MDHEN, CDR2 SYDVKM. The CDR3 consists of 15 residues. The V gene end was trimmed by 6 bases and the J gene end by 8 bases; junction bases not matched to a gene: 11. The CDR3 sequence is CASRPPGQGALGYTF. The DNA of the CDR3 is TGTGCCAGCAGACCCCCCGGACAGGGGGCGCTGGGCTACACCTTC.

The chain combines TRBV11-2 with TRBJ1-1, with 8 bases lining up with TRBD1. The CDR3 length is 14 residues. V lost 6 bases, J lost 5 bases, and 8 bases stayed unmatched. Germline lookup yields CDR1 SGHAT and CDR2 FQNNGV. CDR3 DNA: TGTGCCAGCAGACAAACAGGGGGGAGTACTGAAGCTTTCTTT. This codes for CASRQTGGSTEAFF. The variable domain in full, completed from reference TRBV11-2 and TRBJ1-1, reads EAGVAQSPRYKIIEKRQSVAFWCNPISGHATLYWYQQILGQGPKLLIQFQNNGVVDDSQLPKDRFSAERLKGVDSTLKIQPAKLEDSAVYLCASRQTGGSTEAFFGQGTRLTVV.

In DNA form, the CDR3 reads TGTGCCAGCAGCTTGGCGGGGGCGGGAGGGCCTACCCAGTACTTC. Translation gives CASSLAGAGGPTQYF. The chain combines TRBV5-4 with TRBJ2-5, with 9 bases identical to TRBD2. With 0 bases clipped from V and 8 bases from J, the junction kept 8 bases outside the gene matches. Per germline, CDR1 SGHNT and CDR2 YYREEE (reference sequence). CDR3 length: 15 amino acids. Supplemented by reference TRBV5-4 and TRBJ2-5, the full variable domain reads ETGVTQSPTHLIKTRGQQVTLRCSSQSGHNTVSWYQQALGQGPQFIFQYYREEENGRGNFPPRFSGLQFPNYSSELNVNALELDDSALYLCASSLAGAGGPTQYFGPGTRLLVL.

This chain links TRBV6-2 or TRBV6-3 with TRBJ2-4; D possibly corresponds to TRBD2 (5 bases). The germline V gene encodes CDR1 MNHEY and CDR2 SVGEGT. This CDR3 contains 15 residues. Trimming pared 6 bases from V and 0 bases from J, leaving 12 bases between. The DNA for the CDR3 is TGTGCCAGCAGCCCGACTACTCTAGCCAAAAACATTCAGTACTTC. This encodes CASSPTTLAKNIQYF.

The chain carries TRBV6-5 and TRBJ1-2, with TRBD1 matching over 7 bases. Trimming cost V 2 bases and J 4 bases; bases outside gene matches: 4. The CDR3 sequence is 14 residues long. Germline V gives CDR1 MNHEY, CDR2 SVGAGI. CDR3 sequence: CASSYTGTAYGYTF. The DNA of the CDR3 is TGTGCCAGCAGTTACACCGGGACAGCCTATGGCTACACCTTC.

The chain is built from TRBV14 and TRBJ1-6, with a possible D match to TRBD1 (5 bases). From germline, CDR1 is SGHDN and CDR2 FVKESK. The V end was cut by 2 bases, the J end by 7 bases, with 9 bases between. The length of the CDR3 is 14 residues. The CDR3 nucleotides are TGTGCCAGCAGCCAACAGGGCTGGAATTCACCCCTCCACTTT. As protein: CASSQQGWNSPLHF.

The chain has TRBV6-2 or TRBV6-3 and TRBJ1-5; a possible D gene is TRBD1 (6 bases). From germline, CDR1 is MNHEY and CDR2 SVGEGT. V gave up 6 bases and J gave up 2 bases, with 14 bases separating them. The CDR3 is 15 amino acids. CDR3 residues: CASSPFRGGNQPQHF. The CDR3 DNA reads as TGTGCCAGCAGCCCCTTCAGGGGCGGCAATCAGCCCCAGCATTTT.

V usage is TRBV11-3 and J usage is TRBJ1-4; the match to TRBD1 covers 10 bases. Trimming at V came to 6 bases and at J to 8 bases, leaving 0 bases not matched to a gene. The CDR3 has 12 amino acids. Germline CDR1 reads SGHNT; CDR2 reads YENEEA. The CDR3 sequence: CASRTGGEKLFF. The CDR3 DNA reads TGTGCCAGCAGGACAGGGGGCGAAAAACTGTTTTTT.